This is a list of T cell receptor beta chains from one sample in a study of cytomegalovirus exposure and HLA in healthy donors. This table comes from immunoSEQ multiplex PCR, and its TCRdb copy is limited to in-frame clones, with some not included. The sample has some 150,000 clones; around 79% are singletons. The sample consisted of PBMCs. These receptor sequences come from a man aged 40-49 years in good health and CMV-seronegative. Each CDR3 is given without its conserved first and last residue. The order of the fields is J gene, CDR3 length, V gene, CDR3 protein.

j_call: TRBJ1-2
cdr3_length: 13
v_call: TRBV7-2
cdr3_aa: ASSSRGTAWGGYT

j_call: TRBJ2-5
cdr3_length: 13
v_call: TRBV5-1
cdr3_aa: ASSLAAGQQETQY

j_call: TRBJ2-3
cdr3_length: 13
v_call: TRBV10-3
cdr3_aa: AISEPWTGTDTQY

j_call: TRBJ1-5
cdr3_length: 12
v_call: TRBV9
cdr3_aa: ASSVGSGNQPQH

j_call: TRBJ2-3
cdr3_length: 14
v_call: TRBV5-1
cdr3_aa: ASSLDGVPSTDTQY

j_call: TRBJ1-2
cdr3_length: 12
v_call: TRBV6-6
cdr3_aa: ASSPSGTGVGYT

j_call: .
cdr3_length: 9
v_call: TRBV29-1
cdr3_aa: SVKDNYEQY

j_call: TRBJ1-5
cdr3_length: 11
v_call: TRBV2
cdr3_aa: ASSDRIDQPQH

j_call: TRBJ2-1
cdr3_length: 13
v_call: TRBV9
cdr3_aa: ASSVSGGLYNEQF

j_call: TRBJ1-4
cdr3_length: 18
v_call: TRBV23-1
cdr3_aa: ASSQSSLFVEDRRNEKLF

j_call: TRBJ2-3
cdr3_length: 13
v_call: TRBV5-4
cdr3_aa: ASSPGLAATDTQY

j_call: TRBJ2-7
cdr3_length: 13
v_call: TRBV4-3
cdr3_aa: ASGQVGQVPYEQY

j_call: TRBJ2-3
cdr3_length: 13
v_call: TRBV5-4
cdr3_aa: ASSGFTGSTDTQY

j_call: TRBJ2-5
cdr3_length: 14
v_call: TRBV5-1
cdr3_aa: ASSHGTGVYQETQY

j_call: TRBJ1-4
cdr3_length: 13
v_call: TRBV6-5
cdr3_aa: ASSLDRATNEKLF

j_call: TRBJ2-7
cdr3_length: 12
v_call: TRBV6-1
cdr3_aa: ASSEVGLSYEQY

j_call: TRBJ2-3
cdr3_length: 13
v_call: TRBV4-3
cdr3_aa: ASRSRLASTDTQY

j_call: TRBJ1-5
cdr3_length: 12
v_call: TRBV6-1
cdr3_aa: ASSDMGAVRPQH

j_call: TRBJ2-1
cdr3_length: 16
v_call: TRBV5-1
cdr3_aa: ASSLAVMETFRNNEQF

j_call: TRBJ2-7
cdr3_length: 12
v_call: TRBV10-3
cdr3_aa: AISVGTGGDEQY

j_call: TRBJ2-3
cdr3_length: 11
v_call: TRBV13
cdr3_aa: ASSAHEACLAY

j_call: TRBJ1-5
cdr3_length: 13
v_call: TRBV6-1
cdr3_aa: ASSEGTGYNQPQH

j_call: TRBJ2-3
cdr3_length: 14
v_call: TRBV5-6
cdr3_aa: ASSTTVTASTDTQY

j_call: TRBJ2-1
cdr3_length: 14
v_call: TRBV2
cdr3_aa: ASSEPPSGGYNEQF

j_call: TRBJ1-1
cdr3_length: 11
v_call: TRBV6-5
cdr3_aa: ASTTAMNTEAF

j_call: TRBJ1-6
cdr3_length: 13
v_call: TRBV5-4
cdr3_aa: AGPRVGGYNSPLH

j_call: TRBJ2-2
cdr3_length: 14
v_call: TRBV25-1
cdr3_aa: ASSEYSGGGTGELF

j_call: TRBJ1-1
cdr3_length: 12
v_call: TRBV7-8
cdr3_aa: ASRGEEVNTEAF

j_call: TRBJ2-2
cdr3_length: 14
v_call: TRBV7-2
cdr3_aa: ASSRRGGLGAGELF

j_call: TRBJ1-1
cdr3_length: 13
v_call: TRBV30
cdr3_aa: AWSVEAGIGTEAF

j_call: TRBJ2-1
cdr3_length: 14
v_call: TRBV5-8
cdr3_aa: ASSLGRDRWDNEQF

j_call: .
cdr3_length: 12
v_call: TRBV12-5
cdr3_aa: ASGPTTGAYEQY

j_call: TRBJ2-2
cdr3_length: 15
v_call: TRBV21-1
cdr3_aa: ASSIRSPQGRTGELF

j_call: TRBJ2-7
cdr3_length: 11
v_call: TRBV5-5
cdr3_aa: ASSLDSYYEQY

j_call: TRBJ1-6
cdr3_length: 13
v_call: TRBV6-6
cdr3_aa: ASRYQQAPNSPLH

j_call: TRBJ2-6
cdr3_length: 16
v_call: TRBV4-2
cdr3_aa: ASSLSGRGGSGANVLT

j_call: TRBJ2-7
cdr3_length: 13
v_call: TRBV5-4
cdr3_aa: ASRFSGGLVDEQY

j_call: TRBJ2-7
cdr3_length: 12
v_call: TRBV27
cdr3_aa: ASSDLEGVYEQY

j_call: TRBJ2-2
cdr3_length: 12
v_call: TRBV10-3
cdr3_aa: AISTGLGTGELF

j_call: TRBJ2-1
cdr3_length: 14
v_call: TRBV5-4
cdr3_aa: ASSLGGGGANNEQF

j_call: TRBJ1-1
cdr3_length: 13
v_call: TRBV4-3
cdr3_aa: ASSQGGVLSTEAF

j_call: TRBJ2-5
cdr3_length: 12
v_call: TRBV15
cdr3_aa: ATKRGAGQETQY

j_call: .
cdr3_length: 13
v_call: TRBV5-1
cdr3_aa: ASSPRTGSTHEQY

j_call: TRBJ1-4
cdr3_length: 13
v_call: TRBV4-1
cdr3_aa: ASSPRGLSNEKLF

j_call: TRBJ1-1
cdr3_length: 11
v_call: TRBV5-1
cdr3_aa: ASSLAGNTEAF

j_call: TRBJ2-3
cdr3_length: 16
v_call: TRBV5-1
cdr3_aa: ASSWGLAGATSTDTQY

j_call: TRBJ1-2
cdr3_length: 13
v_call: TRBV30
cdr3_aa: AWSDVGGAPYGYT

j_call: TRBJ2-3
cdr3_length: 12
v_call: TRBV7-9
cdr3_aa: ASSSERGTDTQY